These T cell receptor beta chains were read from a single sample in a study of T cells in Graves' hyperthyroidism and ophthalmopathy. TCRdb reprocessed the multiplex PCR reads via MiXCR and lists one record per CDR3 protein. Altogether around 760,000 distinct CDR3 sequences are present, 35% being singletons, with the ten largest covering 31%. Sequencing was performed on blood. The receptors come from a woman aged 40 to 50 with Graves' hyperthyroidism. Both conserved end residues are part of each CDR3. Fields, in order: CDR3 DNA, CDR3 protein, D gene, V gene, CDR3 length, clone size, J gene. A D gene is named only where the DNA matches it firmly. Clone size is stated in some rows and not others, as once, few, many or a class when expanded.

CDR3nt: TGTGCCAGCAGCCACCGGGACAGGATAGGCCATGGCTACACCTTC
CDR3aa: CASSHRDRIGHGYTF
d_gene: TRBD1
v_gene: TRBV7-9
len: 15
abundance: -
j_gene: TRBJ1-2

CDR3nt: TGTGCCACCGGACGGGAAAGCTCTGGAAACACCATATATTTT
CDR3aa: CATGRESSGNTIYF
d_gene: -
v_gene: TRBV10-3
len: 14
abundance: many
j_gene: TRBJ1-3

CDR3nt: TGTGCCAGCACCCCCTGGACCGGGGCATTAGAGACCCAGTACTTC
CDR3aa: CASTPWTGALETQYF
d_gene: -
v_gene: TRBV14
len: 15
abundance: -
j_gene: TRBJ2-5

CDR3nt: TGCAGTGCTAGGGCCCGGGGGCAGCTGGGTCAGCCCCAGCATTTT
CDR3aa: CSARARGQLGQPQHF
d_gene: -
v_gene: TRBV20-1
len: 15
abundance: -
j_gene: TRBJ1-5

CDR3nt: TGTGCCAGCAGCGACCGGACAGTAAGCGGAAAACTGTTTTTT
CDR3aa: CASSDRTVSGKLFF
d_gene: -
v_gene: TRBV7-9
len: 14
abundance: many
j_gene: TRBJ1-4

CDR3nt: TGTGCCACCAGTGACCCTGGACTAGCGGGCATGTACCAAGAGACCCAGTACTTC
CDR3aa: CATSDPGLAGMYQETQYF
d_gene: TRBD2
v_gene: TRBV24-1
len: 18
abundance: many
j_gene: TRBJ2-5

CDR3nt: TGTGCCAGCAGCTTAGTTGCGGGGGGCACCAACACCGGGGAGCTGTTTTTT
CDR3aa: CASSLVAGGTNTGELFF
d_gene: TRBD2
v_gene: TRBV7-2
len: 17
abundance: -
j_gene: TRBJ2-2

CDR3nt: TGTGCCAGCAGCCAAGAGGGGGGTTCTAATGAAAAACTGTTTTTT
CDR3aa: CASSQEGGSNEKLFF
d_gene: -
v_gene: TRBV7-6
len: 15
abundance: few
j_gene: TRBJ1-4

CDR3nt: TGTGCCAGCAGCCCAAAGCGGCGGGGGGAAGAGACCCAGTACTTC
CDR3aa: CASSPKRRGEETQYF
d_gene: TRBD2
v_gene: TRBV11-3
len: 15
abundance: few
j_gene: TRBJ2-5

CDR3nt: TGTGCCAGCAGCTTAAGTTGGGGGGACGGTGAAGCTTTCTTT
CDR3aa: CASSLSWGDGEAFF
d_gene: -
v_gene: TRBV7-2
len: 14
abundance: many
j_gene: TRBJ1-1

CDR3nt: TGTGCCAGCAGCTTGGGCCTTATCGCGGCCGATACGCAGTATTTT
CDR3aa: CASSLGLIAADTQYF
d_gene: -
v_gene: TRBV5-4
len: 15
abundance: -
j_gene: TRBJ2-3

CDR3nt: TGTGCCAGCACCCCTGGGGCAGGGATTGAAAAACTGTTTTTT
CDR3aa: CASTPGAGIEKLFF
d_gene: -
v_gene: TRBV12-3/TRBV12-4
len: 14
abundance: few
j_gene: TRBJ1-4

CDR3nt: TGTGCCAGCGGCCTCGGATACACCCTTGAAGCTTTCTTT
CDR3aa: CASGLGYTLEAFF
d_gene: -
v_gene: TRBV3-1
len: 13
abundance: -
j_gene: TRBJ1-1

CDR3nt: TGTGCCAGCAGCTTAGATGGGGTCTATCAGCCCCAGCATTTT
CDR3aa: CASSLDGVYQPQHF
d_gene: -
v_gene: TRBV7-9
len: 14
abundance: many
j_gene: TRBJ1-5

CDR3nt: TGTGCCAGCAGTGACAATGAGGGCTACGAGCAGTACTTC
CDR3aa: CASSDNEGYEQYF
d_gene: -
v_gene: TRBV6-5
len: 13
abundance: -
j_gene: TRBJ2-7

CDR3nt: TGTGCCAGCAGTGAAGAAGGGGCGTACACCGGGGAGCTGTTTTTT
CDR3aa: CASSEEGAYTGELFF
d_gene: -
v_gene: TRBV10-3
len: 15
abundance: many
j_gene: TRBJ2-2

CDR3nt: TGTGCTAGCAGCGCGGGACAGCAAGAGACCCAGTACTTC
CDR3aa: CASSAGQQETQYF
d_gene: -
v_gene: TRBV7-7
len: 13
abundance: many
j_gene: TRBJ2-5

CDR3nt: TGCGCCAGTGCGAGTTCTGGGGCCAACGTCCTGACTTTC
CDR3aa: CASASSGANVLTF
d_gene: -
v_gene: TRBV10-1
len: 13
abundance: many
j_gene: TRBJ2-6

CDR3nt: TGTGCCGGCCAGACAAGGGGTCGGGGTTCTTTTGGTTCACCCCTCCACTTT
CDR3aa: CAGQTRGRGSFGSPLHF
d_gene: -
v_gene: TRBV5-6
len: 17
abundance: -
j_gene: TRBJ1-6

CDR3nt: TGTGCCAGCAGCTTAACCCCAGGGAGTGAAGCTTTCTTT
CDR3aa: CASSLTPGSEAFF
d_gene: -
v_gene: TRBV11-2
len: 13
abundance: -
j_gene: TRBJ1-1

CDR3nt: TGTGCCAGCATTAAGGGCAGGGATGGGGAGCTGTTTTTT
CDR3aa: CASIKGRDGELFF
d_gene: -
v_gene: TRBV2
len: 13
abundance: -
j_gene: TRBJ2-2

CDR3nt: TGTGCCAGCAGTCCCCCCAGGGGTGAGGGAGAGACCCAGTACTTC
CDR3aa: CASSPPRGEGETQYF
d_gene: -
v_gene: TRBV7-6
len: 15
abundance: -
j_gene: TRBJ2-5

CDR3nt: TGCAGCGTTACATCCTGGACAGGGTTTGGGGCCAACGTCCTGACTTTC
CDR3aa: CSVTSWTGFGANVLTF
d_gene: TRBD1
v_gene: TRBV29-1
len: 16
abundance: few
j_gene: TRBJ2-6

CDR3nt: TGTGCCAGCATAGGGACAGGGCACAATGAGCAGTACTTC
CDR3aa: CASIGTGHNEQYF
d_gene: TRBD1
v_gene: TRBV7-9
len: 13
abundance: -
j_gene: TRBJ2-7

CDR3nt: TGTGCCAGCAGTAAGGAAAACTCCTATAATTCACCCCTCCACTTT
CDR3aa: CASSKENSYNSPLHF
d_gene: -
v_gene: TRBV12-3/TRBV12-4
len: 15
abundance: many
j_gene: TRBJ1-6

CDR3nt: TGCAGTGCTAGAGGGGGGAAGCCCGGGACAGGCTATGAGCCCCAGCATTTT
CDR3aa: CSARGGKPGTGYEPQHF
d_gene: TRBD1
v_gene: TRBV20-1
len: 17
abundance: many
j_gene: TRBJ1-5

CDR3nt: TGCGCCAGCAGCCACAAAGACGAGCAGTACTTC
CDR3aa: CASSHKDEQYF
d_gene: -
v_gene: TRBV4-1
len: 11
abundance: -
j_gene: TRBJ2-7

CDR3nt: TGCGCCAGCAGTGAGTCGAGACTAGCGGGTAGAGAGACCCAGTACTTC
CDR3aa: CASSESRLAGRETQYF
d_gene: TRBD2
v_gene: TRBV10-2
len: 16
abundance: many
j_gene: TRBJ2-5

CDR3nt: TGTGCCAGTAGTATAAGTCTGTACAGGGGGGAGGGTCAGCCCCAGCATTTT
CDR3aa: CASSISLYRGEGQPQHF
d_gene: TRBD1
v_gene: TRBV7-2
len: 17
abundance: -
j_gene: TRBJ1-5

CDR3nt: TGTGCCAGCAGTTTATCGGCGGGATTCGACTATGGCTACACCTTC
CDR3aa: CASSLSAGFDYGYTF
d_gene: -
v_gene: TRBV6-5
len: 15
abundance: -
j_gene: TRBJ1-2

CDR3nt: TGTGCCAGCAGTTACCAGCTCTATGGCTACACCTTC
CDR3aa: CASSYQLYGYTF
d_gene: -
v_gene: TRBV2
len: 12
abundance: -
j_gene: TRBJ1-2

CDR3nt: TGCAGTGCTAGCAGTCCGGGGAAAGAGACCCAGTACTTC
CDR3aa: CSASSPGKETQYF
d_gene: -
v_gene: TRBV20-1
len: 13
abundance: -
j_gene: TRBJ2-5

CDR3nt: TGTGCCGGCAGCTCTCCCTCCAAAGAGACCCAGTACTTC
CDR3aa: CAGSSPSKETQYF
d_gene: -
v_gene: TRBV10-3
len: 13
abundance: -
j_gene: TRBJ2-5

CDR3nt: TGTGCCAGCAGCGCGACACAGCGGACTGAAGCTTTCTTT
CDR3aa: CASSATQRTEAFF
d_gene: -
v_gene: TRBV13
len: 13
abundance: many
j_gene: TRBJ1-1

CDR3nt: TGCAGTGCCCAAGGACTAGCGGACTCCTACGAGCAGTACTTC
CDR3aa: CSAQGLADSYEQYF
d_gene: TRBD2
v_gene: TRBV20-1
len: 14
abundance: many
j_gene: TRBJ2-7

CDR3nt: TGTGCCAGCAGTTACTCGAATCCCTTCCCGAACACTGAAGCTTTCTTT
CDR3aa: CASSYSNPFPNTEAFF
d_gene: -
v_gene: TRBV6-7
len: 16
abundance: few
j_gene: TRBJ1-1

CDR3nt: TGCAGCGTTCGCTTGGACAGGAAAATGTACGAGCAGTACTTC
CDR3aa: CSVRLDRKMYEQYF
d_gene: TRBD1
v_gene: TRBV29-1
len: 14
abundance: many
j_gene: TRBJ2-7

CDR3nt: TGCGCCAGCAGCTTCTTAGCGGGATCGGGCACCGGGGAGCTGTTTTTT
CDR3aa: CASSFLAGSGTGELFF
d_gene: TRBD2
v_gene: TRBV5-1
len: 16
abundance: -
j_gene: TRBJ2-2

CDR3nt: TGTGCCAGCAGCCCCTATTTCGGCAACTATGGCTACACCTTC
CDR3aa: CASSPYFGNYGYTF
d_gene: -
v_gene: TRBV10-3
len: 14
abundance: many
j_gene: TRBJ1-2

CDR3nt: TGTGCCAGCAGCCGGGGAACCAAGATCTACGAGCAGTACTTC
CDR3aa: CASSRGTKIYEQYF
d_gene: -
v_gene: TRBV5-4
len: 14
abundance: -
j_gene: TRBJ2-7

CDR3nt: TGTGCCAGCAGGTGGGGGGCTGGCAATCAGCCCCAGCATTTT
CDR3aa: CASRWGAGNQPQHF
d_gene: -
v_gene: TRBV12-3/TRBV12-4
len: 14
abundance: few
j_gene: TRBJ1-5

CDR3nt: TGTGCCACCAGGCACCTTAGCGGGGGGACCTACACCGGGGAGCTGTTTTTT
CDR3aa: CATRHLSGGTYTGELFF
d_gene: TRBD2
v_gene: TRBV15
len: 17
abundance: many
j_gene: TRBJ2-2

CDR3nt: TGTGCCAGCAGCTTGGACGTGATGTACACTGAAGCTTTCTTT
CDR3aa: CASSLDVMYTEAFF
d_gene: -
v_gene: TRBV5-4
len: 14
abundance: -
j_gene: TRBJ1-1

CDR3nt: TGCAGCAGTTCACAGGGCGGCACTGAAGCTTTCTTT
CDR3aa: CSSSQGGTEAFF
d_gene: -
v_gene: TRBV29-1
len: 12
abundance: -
j_gene: TRBJ1-1

CDR3nt: TGTGCCAGCAGCCCAAACCGGCTCTATGGCTACACCTTC
CDR3aa: CASSPNRLYGYTF
d_gene: -
v_gene: TRBV3-1
len: 13
abundance: few
j_gene: TRBJ1-2

CDR3nt: TGTGCCAGCAGTTTTGGGTCCAGGGACACAACTGATTTT
CDR3aa: CASSFGSRDTTDF
d_gene: -
v_gene: TRBV12-3/TRBV12-4
len: 13
abundance: few
j_gene: TRBJ1-5

CDR3nt: TGTGCCGGCAGTGCCCTTACCGGGACCAGGAACTACGAGCAGTACTTC
CDR3aa: CAGSALTGTRNYEQYF
d_gene: -
v_gene: TRBV7-2
len: 16
abundance: -
j_gene: TRBJ2-7

CDR3nt: TGTGCCAGCAGCGTAGAGGGACAGGGGGGACCGCCCGGGGAGCTGTTTTTT
CDR3aa: CASSVEGQGGPPGELFF
d_gene: TRBD1
v_gene: TRBV9
len: 17
abundance: -
j_gene: TRBJ2-2

CDR3nt: TGTGCCAGCAGTTTATTCCAGCAAGGAGAGCAGTACTTC
CDR3aa: CASSLFQQGEQYF
d_gene: -
v_gene: TRBV28
len: 13
abundance: -
j_gene: TRBJ2-7

CDR3nt: TGTGCCAGCAGTTTTATTGGTTCACCCCTCCACTTT
CDR3aa: CASSFIGSPLHF
d_gene: -
v_gene: TRBV12-3/TRBV12-4
len: 12
abundance: many
j_gene: TRBJ1-6

CDR3nt: TGCGCCAGCAGTGACGCAGGGGGCACAGATACGCAGTATTTT
CDR3aa: CASSDAGGTDTQYF
d_gene: -
v_gene: TRBV10-2
len: 14
abundance: few
j_gene: TRBJ2-3

CDR3nt: TGCGCCAGCAGCTTGGACACCTACGAGCAGTACTTC
CDR3aa: CASSLDTYEQYF
d_gene: -
v_gene: TRBV5-1
len: 12
abundance: many
j_gene: TRBJ2-7

CDR3nt: TGTGCCAGCAACGAATTTTTTAGACTTGACTATGGCTACACCTTC
CDR3aa: CASNEFFRLDYGYTF
d_gene: -
v_gene: TRBV6-5
len: 15
abundance: few
j_gene: TRBJ1-2

CDR3nt: TGTGCCATCAGGAGGGGGACAGGGGACGAGCAGTACTTC
CDR3aa: CAIRRGTGDEQYF
d_gene: TRBD1
v_gene: TRBV10-3
len: 13
abundance: many
j_gene: TRBJ2-7